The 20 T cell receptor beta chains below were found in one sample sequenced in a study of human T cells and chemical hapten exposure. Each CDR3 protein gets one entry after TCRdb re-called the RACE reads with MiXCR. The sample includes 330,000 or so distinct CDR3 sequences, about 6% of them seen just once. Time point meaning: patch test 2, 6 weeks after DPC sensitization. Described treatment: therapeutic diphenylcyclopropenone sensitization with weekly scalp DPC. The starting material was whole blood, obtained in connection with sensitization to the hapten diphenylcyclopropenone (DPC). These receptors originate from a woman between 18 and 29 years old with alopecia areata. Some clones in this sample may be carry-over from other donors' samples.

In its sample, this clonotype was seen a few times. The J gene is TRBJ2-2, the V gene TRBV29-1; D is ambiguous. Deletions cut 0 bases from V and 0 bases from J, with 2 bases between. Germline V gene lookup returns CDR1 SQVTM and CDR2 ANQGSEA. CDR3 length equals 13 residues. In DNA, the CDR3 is TGCAGCGTTGAAGACTCGAACACCGGGGAGCTGTTTTTT. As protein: CSVEDSNTGELFF.

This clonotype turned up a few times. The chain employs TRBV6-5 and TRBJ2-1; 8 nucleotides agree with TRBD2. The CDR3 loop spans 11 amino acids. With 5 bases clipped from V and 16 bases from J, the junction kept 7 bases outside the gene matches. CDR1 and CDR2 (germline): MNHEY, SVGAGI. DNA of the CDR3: TGTGCCAGCAGTGACGGGGGGGCGGTATTCTTC. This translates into CASSDGGAVFF.

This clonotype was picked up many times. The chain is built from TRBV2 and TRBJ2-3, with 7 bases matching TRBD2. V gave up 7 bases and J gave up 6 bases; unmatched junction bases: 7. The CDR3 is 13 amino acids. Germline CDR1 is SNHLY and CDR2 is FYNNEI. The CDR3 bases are TGTGCCAGCAACCCAGCGGGGCCCGATACGCAGTATTTT. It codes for CASNPAGPDTQYF.

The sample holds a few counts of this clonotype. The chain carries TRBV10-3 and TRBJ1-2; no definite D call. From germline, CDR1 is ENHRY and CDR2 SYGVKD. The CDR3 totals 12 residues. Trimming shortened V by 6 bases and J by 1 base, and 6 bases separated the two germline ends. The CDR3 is CAIRGLNYGYTF. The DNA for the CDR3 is TGTGCCATCAGAGGACTTAACTATGGCTACACCTTC.

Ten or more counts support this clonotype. CDR3 region: CASSLGWYYEQYF. CDR3 coding DNA: TGTGCCAGCAGCCTGGGCTGGTATTACGAGCAGTACTTC. This sequence joins TRBV7-3 and TRBJ2-7; D unclear. This CDR3 has 13 residues. CDR1 and CDR2 from the germline V gene are SGHTA and FQGTGA. The V and J ends lost 5 bases and 4 bases respectively, with 12 bases between them.

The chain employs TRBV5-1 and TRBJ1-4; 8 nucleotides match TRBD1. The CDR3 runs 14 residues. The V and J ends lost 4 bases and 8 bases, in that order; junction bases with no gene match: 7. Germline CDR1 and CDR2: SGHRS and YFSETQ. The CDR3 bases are TGCGCCAGCAGCGGCGGACAGGGAGGCGAAAAACTGTTTTTT. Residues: CASSGGQGGEKLFF.

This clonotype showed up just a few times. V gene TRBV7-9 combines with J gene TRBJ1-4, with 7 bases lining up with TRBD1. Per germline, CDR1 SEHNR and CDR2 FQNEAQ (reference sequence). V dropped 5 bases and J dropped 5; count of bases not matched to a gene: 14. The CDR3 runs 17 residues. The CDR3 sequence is CASSLDGARGRNEKLFF. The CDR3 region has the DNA TGTGCCAGCAGCCTGGACGGAGCAAGGGGGCGGAATGAAAAACTGTTTTTT.

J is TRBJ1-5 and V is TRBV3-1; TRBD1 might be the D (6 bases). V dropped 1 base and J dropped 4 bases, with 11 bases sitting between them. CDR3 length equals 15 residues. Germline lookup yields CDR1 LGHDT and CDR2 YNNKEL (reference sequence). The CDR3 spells CASSQGQALNQPQHF. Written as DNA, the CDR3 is TGTGCCAGCAGCCAAGGACAGGCTTTAAATCAGCCCCAGCATTTT.

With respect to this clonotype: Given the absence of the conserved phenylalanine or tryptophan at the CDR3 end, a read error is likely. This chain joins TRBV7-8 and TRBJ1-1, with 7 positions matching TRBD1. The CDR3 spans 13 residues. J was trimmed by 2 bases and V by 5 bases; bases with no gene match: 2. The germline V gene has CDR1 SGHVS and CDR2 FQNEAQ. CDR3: CASSRDSNTEAFL. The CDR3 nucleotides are TGTGCCAGCAGCCGGGACAGTAACACTGAAGCTTTCTTA.

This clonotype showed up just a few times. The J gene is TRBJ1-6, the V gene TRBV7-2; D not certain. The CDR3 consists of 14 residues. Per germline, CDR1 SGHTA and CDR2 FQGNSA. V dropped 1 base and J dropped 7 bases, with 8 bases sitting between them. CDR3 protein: CASSLEGRNSPLHF. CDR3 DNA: TGTGCCAGCAGCTTAGAGGGCAGGAATTCACCCCTCCACTTT.

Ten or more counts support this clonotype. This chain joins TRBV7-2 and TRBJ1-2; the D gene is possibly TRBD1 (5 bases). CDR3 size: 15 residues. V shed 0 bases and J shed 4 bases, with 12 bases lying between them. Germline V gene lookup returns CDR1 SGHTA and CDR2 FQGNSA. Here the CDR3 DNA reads TGTGCCAGCAGCTTAGCTCCGGACACCCGCTATGGCTACACCTTC. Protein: CASSLAPDTRYGYTF.

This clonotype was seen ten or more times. CDR3 in amino acids: CATSDYGGQAGANVLTF. Here the CDR3 DNA reads TGTGCCACCAGTGACTACGGTGGACAGGCTGGGGCCAACGTCCTGACTTTC. This chain joins TRBV24-1 and TRBJ2-6, with 7 bases fitting TRBD1. Germline V gene data show CDR1 as KGHDR and CDR2 as SFDVKD. The CDR3 totals 17 residues. Germline trimming cut 4 bases from V and 2 bases from J; bases unmatched to any gene: 7.

CDR3 sequence reads: CASAVGTGGYNEQFF. The DNA for the CDR3 is TGTGCCAGCGCCGTCGGGACAGGGGGCTACAATGAGCAGTTCTTC. The chain recombines TRBV11-2 with TRBJ2-1; TRBD1 matches at 11 bases. Germline V gene lookup returns CDR1 SGHAT and CDR2 FQNNGV. The CDR3 spans 15 residues. V shed 8 bases and J 3 bases; nucleotides not matched to a gene: 6.

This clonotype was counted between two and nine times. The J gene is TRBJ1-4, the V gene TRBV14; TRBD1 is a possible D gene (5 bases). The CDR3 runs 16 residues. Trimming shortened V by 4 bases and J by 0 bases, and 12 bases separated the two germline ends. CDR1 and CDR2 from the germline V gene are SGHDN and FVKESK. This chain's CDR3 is CASSLQGVTTNEKLFF. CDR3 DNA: TGTGCCAGCAGCCTCCAGGGAGTGACAACTAATGAAAAACTGTTTTTT.

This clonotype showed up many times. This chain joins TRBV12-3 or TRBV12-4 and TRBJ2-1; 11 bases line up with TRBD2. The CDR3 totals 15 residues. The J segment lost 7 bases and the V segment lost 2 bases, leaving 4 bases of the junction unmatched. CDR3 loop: CASSLTSGGPNEQFF. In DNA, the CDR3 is TGTGCCAGCAGTTTAACTAGCGGGGGTCCAAATGAGCAGTTCTTC.

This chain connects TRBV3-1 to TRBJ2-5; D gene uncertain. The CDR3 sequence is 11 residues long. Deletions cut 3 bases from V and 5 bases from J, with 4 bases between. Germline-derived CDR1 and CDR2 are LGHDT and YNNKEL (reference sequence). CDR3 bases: TGTGCCAGCAGCCATGGGGAGACCCAGTACTTC. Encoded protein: CASSHGETQYF.

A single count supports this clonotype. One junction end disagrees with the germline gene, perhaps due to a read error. The CDR3 sequence: CDSSPQGARDNEQFF. The CDR3 DNA reads TGTGACAGCAGTCCCCAGGGGGCTCGGGACAATGAGCAGTTCTTC. The chain carries TRBV27 and TRBJ2-1; TRBD1 aligns across 8 bases. CDR1 MNHEY and CDR2 SMNVEV come from the germline V gene (reference sequence). CDR3 length: 15 residues.

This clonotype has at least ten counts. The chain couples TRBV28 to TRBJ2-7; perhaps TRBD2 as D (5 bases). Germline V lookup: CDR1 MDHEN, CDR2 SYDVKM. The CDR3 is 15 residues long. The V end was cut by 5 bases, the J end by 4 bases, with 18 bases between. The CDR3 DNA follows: TGTGCCAGCAGTACACCCCGCGGACTCCGATACGAGCAGTACTTC. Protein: CASSTPRGLRYEQYF.

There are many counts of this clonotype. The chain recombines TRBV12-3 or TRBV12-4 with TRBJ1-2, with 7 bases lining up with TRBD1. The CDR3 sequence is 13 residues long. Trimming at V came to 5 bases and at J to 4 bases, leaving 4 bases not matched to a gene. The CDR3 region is CASSPAGGYGYTF. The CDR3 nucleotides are TGTGCCAGCAGTCCCGCAGGGGGCTATGGCTACACCTTC.

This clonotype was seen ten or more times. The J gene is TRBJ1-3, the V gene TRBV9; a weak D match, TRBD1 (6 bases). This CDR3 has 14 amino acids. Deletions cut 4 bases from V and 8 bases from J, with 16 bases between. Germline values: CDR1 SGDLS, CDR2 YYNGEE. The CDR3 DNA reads TGTGCCAGCAGCCCCACACAGGGATTTGACACCATATATTTT. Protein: CASSPTQGFDTIYF.